This entry features one T cell receptor beta chain sequence. Researchers sorted participants into cohorts using their self-reported clinical history. The record originates from a study of blood T cell repertoires in COVID-19. Study-wide background: The cDNA or gDNA used as material had been derived from T cells, B-cell-depleted T cells, or PBMCs.

Only in-frame clones appear in the TCRdb table, and some are missing; sequencing was by immunoSEQ multiplex PCR. The top ten hold over 6% of the sample, which has 250,000 to 350,000 clones, 87% seen once. Trimming removed 2 bases at V and 1 base at J, with 11 bases between. The CDR3 consists of 15 residues. Germline V gives CDR1 MNHNS, CDR2 SASEGT. V gene TRBV6-1 combines with J gene TRBJ1-1; D is uncertain. The TCR sequence derives from a woman in her forties who had recovered from COVID-19. Sequencing was carried out using PBMCs or T cells enriched from blood (not recorded which). The CDR3 DNA reads TGTGCCAGCAGTGAAAACGGGATGAAGAACACTGAAGCTTTCTTT. This translates into CASSENGMKNTEAFF.